The 2 T cell receptor beta chains reported below all come from one sample, sequenced in a study of shared clonotypes between healthy human individuals. TCRdb's copy holds only in-frame clones and misses some; the assay was immunoSEQ multiplex PCR. The sample records some 2.3 million clones, approximately 95% being singletons. Sequencing was carried out using naive CD4+ T cells from PBMCs. Regarding subset: CD45RA+ positively selected. The receptors originated from a man aged 18 to 29 in good health. Some clones in this sample may be carry-over from other donors' samples.

The chain carries TRBV5-1 and TRBJ2-1; the match to TRBD1 covers 8 bases. The V segment lost 4 bases and the J segment 6 bases; nucleotides outside the gene matches: 6. There are 14 residues in the CDR3. Germline V CDR1 and CDR2: SGHRS, YFSETQ. CDR3 nucleotide sequence: TGCGCCAGCAGCAATCGGACAGGGCGCAATGAGCAGTTCTTC. Protein product: CASSNRTGRNEQFF.

The V call is TRBV28, the J call TRBJ1-1; D gene ambiguous. The germline gives CDR1 MDHEN, CDR2 SYDVKM. The CDR3 is 15 amino acids. V shed 4 bases and J shed 4 bases, with 16 bases lying between them. The CDR3 reads CASSSPEGSVTEAFF. In nucleotides, the CDR3 is TGTGCCAGCAGTTCACCGGAGGGATCGGTCACTGAAGCTTTCTTT.